Listed below are T cell receptor beta chains from one sample, sequenced in a study of blood T cell repertoires in COVID-19. Measured with immunoSEQ multiplex PCR; TCRdb has only the in-frame clones, and not every one. Counted here are fewer than 200,000 clones, 86% occurring once; the ten biggest clones make up about 9.6%. Sequencing was carried out using peripheral blood. These receptors were taken from a man aged 50-60 years with active or convalescent COVID-19. Each CDR3 is given with its conserved first and last residue. Fields, in order: J gene, V gene, D gene, CDR3 length, clone size, CDR3 DNA, CDR3 protein. The D gene is left open where the match is weak. A row's size may be missing; if present it is once, few, many or a size class.

J gene: TRBJ2-4
V gene: TRBV5-1
D gene: TRBD1
CDR3 length: 14
clone size: NA
CDR3 DNA: TGCGCCAGCAGCTCTGGGGACAGCCAAAACATTCAGTACTTC
CDR3 protein: CASSSGDSQNIQYF

J gene: TRBJ2-7
V gene: TRBV5-5
D gene: NA
CDR3 length: 14
clone size: NA
CDR3 DNA: TGTGCCAGCAGCTCGGACAGACCTACCTACGAGCAGTACTTC
CDR3 protein: CASSSDRPTYEQYF

J gene: TRBJ1-5
V gene: TRBV5-1
D gene: NA
CDR3 length: 14
clone size: once
CDR3 DNA: TGCGCCAGCAGCTTGGGCAGGGGAAACCAGCCCCAGCATTTT
CDR3 protein: CASSLGRGNQPQHF

J gene: TRBJ2-2
V gene: TRBV11-2
D gene: NA
CDR3 length: 16
clone size: NA
CDR3 DNA: TGTGCCAGCAGCCTCTTGGGAGCGATCGGCACCGGGGAGCTGTTTTTT
CDR3 protein: CASSLLGAIGTGELFF

J gene: TRBJ2-5
V gene: TRBV5-4
D gene: TRBD2
CDR3 length: 14
clone size: NA
CDR3 DNA: TGTGCCAGCAGCCGGACTAGCTCCCAAGAGACCCAGTACTTC
CDR3 protein: CASSRTSSQETQYF

J gene: TRBJ2-7
V gene: TRBV29-1
D gene: TRBD2
CDR3 length: 13
clone size: NA
CDR3 DNA: TGCAGCGCCTCAGCGGGAGCCCCAAACGAGCAGTACTTC
CDR3 protein: CSASAGAPNEQYF

J gene: TRBJ2-1
V gene: TRBV11-2
D gene: TRBD2
CDR3 length: 19
clone size: NA
CDR3 DNA: TGTGCCAGCAGCTTCGGACTAGCGGGAGTTAAAAGGGTCTACAATGAGCAGTTCTTC
CDR3 protein: CASSFGLAGVKRVYNEQFF

J gene: TRBJ2-5
V gene: TRBV12-5
D gene: TRBD2
CDR3 length: 16
clone size: once
CDR3 DNA: TGTGCTAGTGGTTTGGGGACTAGCGGGAGGCAAGAGACCCAGTACTTC
CDR3 protein: CASGLGTSGRQETQYF

J gene: TRBJ2-7
V gene: TRBV10-3
D gene: NA
CDR3 length: 13
clone size: NA
CDR3 DNA: TGTGCCACGAGGCTAGACGTACCCTACGAGCAGTACTTC
CDR3 protein: CATRLDVPYEQYF

J gene: TRBJ1-4
V gene: TRBV6-1
D gene: NA
CDR3 length: 16
clone size: NA
CDR3 DNA: TGTGCCAGCAGTGGAGAGCTCAGGGGAGGGCCTGAAAAACTGTTTTTT
CDR3 protein: CASSGELRGGPEKLFF

J gene: TRBJ1-3
V gene: TRBV10-3
D gene: NA
CDR3 length: 13
clone size: NA
CDR3 DNA: TGTGCCATCAGTAGTGAGGCTGGAAACACCATATATTTT
CDR3 protein: CAISSEAGNTIYF

J gene: TRBJ1-1
V gene: TRBV7-9
D gene: TRBD1
CDR3 length: 16
clone size: NA
CDR3 DNA: TGTGCCAGCAGCGAAGCCCAGGGGGCGTTGAACACTGAAGCTTTCTTT
CDR3 protein: CASSEAQGALNTEAFF

J gene: TRBJ2-2
V gene: TRBV7-6
D gene: TRBD1
CDR3 length: 17
clone size: few
CDR3 DNA: TGTGCCAGCAGCTTAACCTCCGGGACAGGGGGAACCGGGGAGCTGTTTTTT
CDR3 protein: CASSLTSGTGGTGELFF

J gene: TRBJ2-3
V gene: TRBV15
D gene: TRBD1
CDR3 length: 17
clone size: NA
CDR3 DNA: TGTGCCACCAGCAGATACAGGGGGCAGTTCTGGTCAGATACGCAGTATTTT
CDR3 protein: CATSRYRGQFWSDTQYF

J gene: TRBJ2-1
V gene: TRBV11-2
D gene: TRBD2
CDR3 length: 15
clone size: NA
CDR3 DNA: TGTGCCAGCAGCTTAGTAAGCGGGAGCGTAACTGAGCAGTTCTTC
CDR3 protein: CASSLVSGSVTEQFF

J gene: TRBJ2-3
V gene: TRBV19
D gene: NA
CDR3 length: 15
clone size: NA
CDR3 DNA: TGTGCCAGTAGTATCCGGAGTGGTTCACAAGATACGCAGTATTTT
CDR3 protein: CASSIRSGSQDTQYF

J gene: TRBJ2-1
V gene: TRBV19
D gene: TRBD2
CDR3 length: 16
clone size: NA
CDR3 DNA: TGTGCCAGTAGCCTCCTCGGGACTAGCGGGAGACTTGAGCAGTTCTTC
CDR3 protein: CASSLLGTSGRLEQFF

J gene: TRBJ2-3
V gene: TRBV18
D gene: NA
CDR3 length: 14
clone size: NA
CDR3 DNA: TGTGCCAGCTCTCGAGGTCAACGCACAGATACGCAGTATTTT
CDR3 protein: CASSRGQRTDTQYF